This T cell receptor (beta chain) derives from a study of cytomegalovirus exposure and HLA in healthy donors. Study results and limitations: A later analysis by the authors found several of the most significant clusters apparently linked to common viral pathogens. Some V segments, including TRBV6-2 and TRBV6-3, were excluded as indistinguishable. It was only CMV serostatus that was available as immune exposure information. A later analysis reportedly identified an Asian-associated ancestry cluster as carrying fewer N-insertions than the roughly 700-donor mean.

A word on this clone: Antigen: not known.

The study ran its PCR with 60 Vbeta and 13 Jbeta primers. Profiling relied on immunoSEQ multiplex PCR, and the TCRdb table lists in-frame clones only, not all of them. Of about 70,000 clones listed, around two thirds are singletons. The germline V gene has CDR1 GTSNPN and CDR2 SVGIG (reference sequence). The V and J ends lost 2 bases and 4 bases, in that order; junction bases with no gene match: 5. The CDR3 is 13 residues long. The sequence was collected from a human donor in good health. The chain carries TRBV30 and TRBJ2-7; 7 positions match TRBD2. Sequenced material: PBMCs. CDR3 protein: CAWSSGNVYEQYF. The CDR3, as DNA: TGTGCCTGGAGTAGCGGGAATGTGTACGAGCAGTACTTC.